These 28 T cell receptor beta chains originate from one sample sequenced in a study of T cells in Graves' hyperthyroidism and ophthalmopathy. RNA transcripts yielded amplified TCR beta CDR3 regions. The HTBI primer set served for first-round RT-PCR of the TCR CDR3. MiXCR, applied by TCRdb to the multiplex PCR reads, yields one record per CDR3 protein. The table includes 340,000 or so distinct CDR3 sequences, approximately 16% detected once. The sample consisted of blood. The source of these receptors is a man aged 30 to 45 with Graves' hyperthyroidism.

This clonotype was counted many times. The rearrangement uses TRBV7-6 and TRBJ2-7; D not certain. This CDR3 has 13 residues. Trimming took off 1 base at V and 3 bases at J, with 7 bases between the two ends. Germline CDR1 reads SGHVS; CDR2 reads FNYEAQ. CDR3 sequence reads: CASSLGDLYEQYF. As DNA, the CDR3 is TGTGCCAGCAGCTTAGGGGATCTCTACGAGCAGTACTTC.

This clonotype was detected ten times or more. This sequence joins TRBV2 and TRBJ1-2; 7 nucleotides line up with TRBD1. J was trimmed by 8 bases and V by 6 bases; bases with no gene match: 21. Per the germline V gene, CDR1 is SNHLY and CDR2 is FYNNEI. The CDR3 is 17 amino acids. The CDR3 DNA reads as TGTGCCAGCAGGCTACCCGTTTACGAACAGGGACAGAGAGGCTACACCTTC. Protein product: CASRLPVYEQGQRGYTF.

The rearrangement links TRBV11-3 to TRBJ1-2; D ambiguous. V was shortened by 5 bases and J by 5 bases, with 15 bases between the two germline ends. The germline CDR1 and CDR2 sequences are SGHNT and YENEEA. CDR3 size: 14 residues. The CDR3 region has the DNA TGTGCCAGCAGCCTGACCCCTGTTGGTTATGGCTACACCTTC. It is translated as CASSLTPVGYGYTF.

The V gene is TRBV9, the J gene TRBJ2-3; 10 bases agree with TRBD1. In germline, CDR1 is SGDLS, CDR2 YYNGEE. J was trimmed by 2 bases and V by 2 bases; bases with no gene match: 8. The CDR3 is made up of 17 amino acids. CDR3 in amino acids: CASSVSDRGLYTDTQYF. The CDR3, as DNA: TGTGCCAGCAGCGTTTCCGACAGGGGGCTTTACACAGATACGCAGTATTTT.

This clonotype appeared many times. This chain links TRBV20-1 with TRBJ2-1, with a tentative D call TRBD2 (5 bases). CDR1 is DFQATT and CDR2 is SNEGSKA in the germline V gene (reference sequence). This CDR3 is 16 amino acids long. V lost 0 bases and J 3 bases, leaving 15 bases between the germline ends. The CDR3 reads CSARDIRDGYYNEQFF. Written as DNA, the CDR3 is TGCAGTGCTAGAGATATCCGGGATGGATACTACAATGAGCAGTTCTTC.

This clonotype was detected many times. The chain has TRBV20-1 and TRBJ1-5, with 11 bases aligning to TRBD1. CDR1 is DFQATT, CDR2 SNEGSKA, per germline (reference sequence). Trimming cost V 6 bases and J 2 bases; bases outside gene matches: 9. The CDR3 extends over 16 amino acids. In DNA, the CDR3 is TGCAGTGCAATCGGACAGGGGGCACTGGGCAATCAGCCCCAGCATTTT. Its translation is CSAIGQGALGNQPQHF.

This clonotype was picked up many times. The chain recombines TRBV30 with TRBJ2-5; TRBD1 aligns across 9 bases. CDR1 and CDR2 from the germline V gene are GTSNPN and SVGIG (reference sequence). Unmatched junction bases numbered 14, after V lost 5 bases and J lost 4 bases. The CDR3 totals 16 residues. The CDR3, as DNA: TGTGCCTGGGGACAGGGGAGCGCCGCCCAAACAGAGACCCAGTACTTC. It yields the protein CAWGQGSAAQTETQYF. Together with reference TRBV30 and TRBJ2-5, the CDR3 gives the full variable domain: SQTIHQWPATLVQPVGSPLSLECTVEGTSNPNLYWYRQAAGRGLQLLFYSVGIGQISSEVPQNLSASRPQDRQFILSSKKLLLSDSGFYLCAWGQGSAAQTETQYFGPGTRLLVL.

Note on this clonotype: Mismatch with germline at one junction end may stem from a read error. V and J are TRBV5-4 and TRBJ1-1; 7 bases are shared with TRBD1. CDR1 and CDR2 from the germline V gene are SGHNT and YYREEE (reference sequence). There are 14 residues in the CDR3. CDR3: CASRLQGQNTEVFF. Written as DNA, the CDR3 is TGTGCCAGCAGATTACAGGGGCAGAACACTGAAGTTTTCTTT.

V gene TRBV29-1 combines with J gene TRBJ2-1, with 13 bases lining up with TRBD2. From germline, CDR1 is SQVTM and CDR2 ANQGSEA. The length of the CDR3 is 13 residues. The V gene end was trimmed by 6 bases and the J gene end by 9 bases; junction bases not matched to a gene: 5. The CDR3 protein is CSVRTSGSGEQFF. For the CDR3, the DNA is TGCAGCGTCCGGACTAGCGGGAGTGGTGAGCAGTTCTTC.

The CDR3 protein is CASTPHDSGNTIYF. The CDR3 region has the DNA TGTGCCAGCACCCCTCACGACTCTGGAAACACCATATATTTT. The chain employs TRBV6-1 and TRBJ1-3; D ambiguous. The germline gives CDR1 MNHNS, CDR2 SASEGT. The CDR3 covers 14 residues. The V end was cut by 7 bases, the J end by 0 bases, with 10 bases between.

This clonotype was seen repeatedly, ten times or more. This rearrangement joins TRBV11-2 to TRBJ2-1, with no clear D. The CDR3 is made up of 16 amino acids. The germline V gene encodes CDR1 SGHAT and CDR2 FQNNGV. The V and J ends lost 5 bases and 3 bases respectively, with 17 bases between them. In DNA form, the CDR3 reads TGTGCCAGCAGCGTCGGGCGGAGAGGAGACTACAATGAGCAGTTCTTC. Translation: CASSVGRRGDYNEQFF.

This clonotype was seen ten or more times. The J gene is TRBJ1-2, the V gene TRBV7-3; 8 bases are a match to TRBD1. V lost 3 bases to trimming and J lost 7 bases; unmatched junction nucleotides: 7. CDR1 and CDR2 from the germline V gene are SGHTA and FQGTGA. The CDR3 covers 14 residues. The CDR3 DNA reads TGTGCCAGCAGCTTGGACAGGGCCCGAGGTGGCTACACCTTC. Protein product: CASSLDRARGGYTF.

CDR3 bases: TGCGCCAGCAGCTTGCCAGGGAGGGGCACTGAAGCTTTCTTT. As protein: CASSLPGRGTEAFF. J is TRBJ1-1 and V is TRBV5-1; tentatively, D is TRBD1 (5 bases). The CDR3 runs to 14 residues. Germline CDR1 SGHRS, CDR2 YFSETQ. V was trimmed by 1 base and J by 4 bases, leaving 11 bases between them.

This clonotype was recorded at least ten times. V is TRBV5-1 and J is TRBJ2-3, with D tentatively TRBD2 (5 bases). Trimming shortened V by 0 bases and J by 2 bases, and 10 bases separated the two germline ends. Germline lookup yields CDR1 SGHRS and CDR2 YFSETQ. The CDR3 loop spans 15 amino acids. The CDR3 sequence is CASSLGGQTTDTQYF. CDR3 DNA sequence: TGCGCCAGCAGCTTGGGCGGGCAGACCACAGATACGCAGTATTTT.

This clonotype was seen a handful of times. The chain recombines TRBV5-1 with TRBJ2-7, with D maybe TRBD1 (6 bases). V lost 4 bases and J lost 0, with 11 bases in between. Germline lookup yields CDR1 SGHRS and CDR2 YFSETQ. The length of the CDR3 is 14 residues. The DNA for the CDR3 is TGCGCCAGCAGCCTACTGGACAGCTCCTACGAGCAGTACTTC. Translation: CASSLLDSSYEQYF. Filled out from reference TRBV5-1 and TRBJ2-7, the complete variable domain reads KAGVTQTPRYLIKTRGQQVTLSCSPISGHRSVSWYQQTPGQGLQFLFEYFSETQRNKGNFPGRFSGRQFSNSRSEMNVSTLELGDSALYLCASSLLDSSYEQYFGPGTRLTVT.

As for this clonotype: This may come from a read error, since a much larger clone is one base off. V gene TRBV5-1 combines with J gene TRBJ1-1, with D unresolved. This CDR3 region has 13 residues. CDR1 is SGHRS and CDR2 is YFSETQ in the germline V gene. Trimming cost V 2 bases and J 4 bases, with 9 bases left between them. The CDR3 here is CASSFQDFTEAFF. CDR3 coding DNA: TGCGCCAGCAGCTTCCAGGACTTCACTGAAGCTTTCTTT.

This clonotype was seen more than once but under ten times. CDR3 nucleotides: TGTGCCAGCACCTTGGCGGGGAGCTCCTACAATGAGCAGTTCTTC. It specifies CASTLAGSSYNEQFF. This chain uses TRBV28 with TRBJ2-1, with D tentatively TRBD2 (6 bases). The CDR3 is made up of 15 amino acids. Germline V gives CDR1 MDHEN, CDR2 SYDVKM. Between the trimmed V and J ends, which lost 7 bases and 0 bases, there was a span of 13 bases.

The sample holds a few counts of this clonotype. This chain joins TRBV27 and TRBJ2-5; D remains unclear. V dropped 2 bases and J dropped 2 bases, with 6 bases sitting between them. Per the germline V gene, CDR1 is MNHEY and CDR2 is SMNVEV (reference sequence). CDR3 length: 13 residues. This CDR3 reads CASSLPLQETQYF. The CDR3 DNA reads TGTGCCAGCAGTTTACCTCTTCAAGAGACCCAGTACTTC.

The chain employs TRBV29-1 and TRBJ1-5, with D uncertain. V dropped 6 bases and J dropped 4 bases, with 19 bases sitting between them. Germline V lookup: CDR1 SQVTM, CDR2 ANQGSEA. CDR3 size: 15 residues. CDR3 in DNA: TGCAGCGTCCAACCAAACGACAAAGTTAATCAGCCCCAGCATTTT. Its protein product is CSVQPNDKVNQPQHF.

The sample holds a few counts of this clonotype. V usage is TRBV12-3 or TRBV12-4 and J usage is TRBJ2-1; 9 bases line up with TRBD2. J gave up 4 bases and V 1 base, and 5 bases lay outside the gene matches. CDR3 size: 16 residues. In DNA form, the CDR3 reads TGTGCCAGCAGTTTAGTCGGGCTAGCGGGGTACAATGAGCAGTTCTTC. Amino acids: CASSLVGLAGYNEQFF.

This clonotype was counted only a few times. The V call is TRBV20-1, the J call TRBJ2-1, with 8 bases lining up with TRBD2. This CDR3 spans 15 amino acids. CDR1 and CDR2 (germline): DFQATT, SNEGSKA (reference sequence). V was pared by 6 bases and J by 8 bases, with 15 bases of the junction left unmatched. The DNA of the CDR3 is TGCAGTGCCGGCGTCAGCGGGAGACGAAACGATGAGCAGTTCTTC. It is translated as CSAGVSGRRNDEQFF.

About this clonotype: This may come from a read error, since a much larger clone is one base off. Here the CDR3 reads CAWSVMGAETHYF. The CDR3 bases are TGTGCCTGGAGTGTAATGGGGGCGGAGACCCATTACTTC. This chain connects TRBV30 to TRBJ2-5; D is perhaps TRBD1 (6 bases). This CDR3 has 13 amino acids. Looked up from germline, CDR1 is GTSNPN and CDR2 is SVGIG (reference sequence).

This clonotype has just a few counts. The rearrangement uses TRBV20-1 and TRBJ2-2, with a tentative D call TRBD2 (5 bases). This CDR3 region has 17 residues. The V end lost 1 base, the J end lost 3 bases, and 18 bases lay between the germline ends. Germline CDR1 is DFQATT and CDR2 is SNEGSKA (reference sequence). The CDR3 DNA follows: TGCAGTGCTAGAGGTAACAGCGGTCCGAAAGACACCGGGGAGCTGTTTTTT. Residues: CSARGNSGPKDTGELFF.

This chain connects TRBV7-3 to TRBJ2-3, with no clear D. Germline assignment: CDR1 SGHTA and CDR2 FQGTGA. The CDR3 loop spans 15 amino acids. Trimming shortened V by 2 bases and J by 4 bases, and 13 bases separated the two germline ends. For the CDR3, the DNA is TGTGCCAGCAGCTTAGTCGCCATACGTGCAGATACGCAGTATTTT. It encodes CASSLVAIRADTQYF.

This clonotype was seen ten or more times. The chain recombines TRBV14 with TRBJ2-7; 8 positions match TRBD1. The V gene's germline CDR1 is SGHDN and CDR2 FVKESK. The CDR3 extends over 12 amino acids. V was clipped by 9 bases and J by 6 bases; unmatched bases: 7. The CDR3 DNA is TGTGCCAGAGGGACAGGTGCCTCCGAGCAGTACTTC. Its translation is CARGTGASEQYF.

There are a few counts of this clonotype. The chain's CDR3 is CSARDAGETIKPEQYF. The CDR3 DNA is TGCAGTGCTAGAGACGCGGGAGAGACTATAAAGCCGGAGCAGTACTTC. V usage is TRBV20-1 and J usage is TRBJ2-7, with 7 bases aligning to TRBD2. V was pared by 0 bases and J by 7 bases, with 15 bases of the junction left unmatched. The germline V gene encodes CDR1 DFQATT and CDR2 SNEGSKA (reference sequence). This CDR3 has 16 amino acids.

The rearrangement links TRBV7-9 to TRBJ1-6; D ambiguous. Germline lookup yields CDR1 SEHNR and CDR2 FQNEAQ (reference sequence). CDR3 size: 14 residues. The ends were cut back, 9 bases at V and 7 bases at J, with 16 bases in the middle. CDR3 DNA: TGTGCCAGTAGCGTGGACGTAACAAATTCACCCCTCCACTTT. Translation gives CASSVDVTNSPLHF.

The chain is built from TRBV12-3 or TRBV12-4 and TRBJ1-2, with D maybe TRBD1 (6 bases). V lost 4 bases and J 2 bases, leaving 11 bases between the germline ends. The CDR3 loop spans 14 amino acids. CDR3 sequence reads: CASSSGQLNYGYTF. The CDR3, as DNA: TGTGCCAGCAGTTCCGGACAGCTAAACTATGGCTACACCTTC.